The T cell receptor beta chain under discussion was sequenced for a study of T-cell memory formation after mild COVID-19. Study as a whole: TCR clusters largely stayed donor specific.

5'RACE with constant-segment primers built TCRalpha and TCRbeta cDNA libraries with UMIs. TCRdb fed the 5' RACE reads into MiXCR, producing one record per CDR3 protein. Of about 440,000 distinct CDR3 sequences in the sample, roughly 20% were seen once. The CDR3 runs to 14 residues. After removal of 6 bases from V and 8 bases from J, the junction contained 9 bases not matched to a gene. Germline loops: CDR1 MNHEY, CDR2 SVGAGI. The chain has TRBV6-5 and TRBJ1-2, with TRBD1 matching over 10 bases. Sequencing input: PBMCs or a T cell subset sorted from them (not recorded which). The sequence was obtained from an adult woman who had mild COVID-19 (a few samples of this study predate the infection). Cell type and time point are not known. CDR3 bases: TGTGCCAGCAGCCGGTCCGGGACAGGGGTAGGCTACACCTTC. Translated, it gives CASSRSGTGVGYTF.